The 28 T cell receptor beta chains reported below all come from one sample, sequenced in a study of cytomegalovirus exposure and HLA in healthy donors. PCR involved 60 Vbeta and 13 Jbeta primers. Sequencing used immunoSEQ multiplex PCR; TCRdb keeps in-frame clones, though not all of them. The sample shows 100,000 to 150,000 clones, 81% of them seen only once. Sequenced: PBMCs. The receptors derive from a man aged 18 to 29 in good health and CMV-seropositive.

This clone appeared once. J is TRBJ1-1 and V is TRBV5-4; D is uncertain. This CDR3 comprises 16 residues. Trimming removed 4 bases from V and 1 base from J, with 17 bases in between. Germline V gives CDR1 SGHNT, CDR2 YYREEE (reference sequence). The CDR3 loop is CASSPAPLGSNTEAFF. As DNA, the CDR3 is TGTGCCAGCAGCCCCGCCCCCCTTGGCTCGAACACTGAAGCTTTCTTT.

V usage is TRBV6-5 and J usage is TRBJ2-1; possibly TRBD2 for D (6 bases). From germline, CDR1 is MNHEY and CDR2 SVGAGI. The V and J ends lost 6 bases and 0 bases respectively, with 9 bases between them. The CDR3 length is 14 residues. CDR3 DNA: TGTGCCAGCAGCAAAGCGGGCTCCTACAATGAGCAGTTCTTC. It yields the protein CASSKAGSYNEQFF.

This clone came up a few times. V gene TRBV30 combines with J gene TRBJ1-1; D possibly corresponds to TRBD1 (5 bases). This CDR3 spans 12 amino acids. CDR1 is GTSNPN, CDR2 SVGIG, per germline (reference sequence). V was cut by 3 bases and J by 1 base, with 6 bases left in between. CDR3 DNA sequence: TGTGCCTGGAGGACAGCGAACACTGAAGCTTTCTTT. Translation: CAWRTANTEAFF.

The gene calls are TRBV12-5 and TRBJ2-7, with no clear D. The V gene lost 4 bases and the J gene lost 1 base, with 2 bases spanning the gap. In germline, CDR1 is LGHNT, CDR2 FRNRAP. CDR3 length equals 11 residues. The CDR3 spells CASGSSYEQYF. In nucleotides, the CDR3 is TGTGCTAGTGGTTCTTCCTACGAGCAGTACTTC.

The rearrangement uses TRBV10-1 and TRBJ2-5; D perhaps matches TRBD2 (6 bases). Trimming stripped 5 bases from V and 5 bases from J, with 15 bases between. This CDR3 contains 14 residues. Germline V lookup: CDR1 WNHNN, CDR2 SYGVQD (reference sequence). CDR3 sequence reads: CASSSDSGRETQYF. The CDR3, as DNA: TGCGCCAGCAGTTCTGACAGCGGGCGGGAGACCCAGTACTTC.

This clone was observed once. This chain connects TRBV5-1 to TRBJ1-1; D gene ambiguous. CDR3 length: 12 amino acids. Germline CDR1 is SGHRS and CDR2 is YFSETQ. V lost 2 bases to trimming and J lost 7 bases, with 9 bases between them. CDR3 region: CASSFGGFEAFF. In DNA, the CDR3 is TGCGCCAGCAGCTTTGGAGGGTTTGAAGCTTTCTTT.

The chain joins TRBV10-3 to TRBJ2-1; 8 bases align to TRBD2. This CDR3 is built from 15 residues. V lost 4 bases and J lost 4; bases outside the gene matches: 6. Germline V gene data show CDR1 as ENHRY and CDR2 as SYGVKD. CDR3 bases: TGTGCCATCAGTGTATGGACTAGCAGATACAATGAGCAGTTCTTC. It is translated as CAISVWTSRYNEQFF.

The rearrangement uses TRBV4-3 and TRBJ2-1; 8 bases match TRBD1. Trimming cost V 2 bases and J 9 bases; bases outside gene matches: 6. CDR1 and CDR2 (germline): LGHNA, YSLEER. The CDR3 runs to 14 residues. The CDR3 is CASSQSRGRGEQFF. CDR3 nucleotide sequence: TGCGCCAGCAGCCAATCCAGGGGGCGAGGTGAGCAGTTCTTC.

The chain carries TRBV7-2 and TRBJ2-4, with 7 positions matching TRBD1. Germline V CDR1 and CDR2: SGHTA, FQGNSA. The V segment lost 4 bases and the J segment 1 base; nucleotides outside the gene matches: 1. The CDR3 extends over 14 amino acids. The CDR3 DNA reads TGTGCCAGCAGCTCACAGGGGGCCAAAAACATTCAGTACTTC. It encodes CASSSQGAKNIQYF. Together with reference TRBV7-2 and TRBJ2-4, the CDR3 gives the full variable domain: GAGVSQSPSNKVTEKGKDVELRCDPISGHTALYWYRQSLGQGLEFLIYFQGNSAPDKSGLPSDRFSAERTGGSVSTLTIQRTQQEDSAVYLCASSSQGAKNIQYFGAGTRLSVL.

This clone was found once. The V call is TRBV27, the J call TRBJ2-1; 8 bases align to TRBD1. The CDR3 runs 16 residues. Trimming removed 5 bases from V and 9 bases from J; junction bases left unmatched: 15. Germline V gene sequence: CDR1 MNHEY, CDR2 SMNVEV (reference sequence). The CDR3 coding sequence is TGTGCCAGCAGTGAGCCAGGGGGCGCTCGGTTAAGTGAGCAGTTCTTC. This encodes CASSEPGGARLSEQFF.

The J gene is TRBJ2-2, the V gene TRBV11-2; TRBD2 aligns across 8 bases. Germline V gene data show CDR1 as SGHAT and CDR2 as FQNNGV. V was pared by 1 base and J by 0 bases, with 10 bases of the junction left unmatched. The CDR3 is made up of 19 amino acids. The CDR3 nucleotides read TGTGCCAGCAGCTTAGTGCGGGGGGCGGTGAGCCCGAACACCGGGGAGCTGTTTTTT. Protein: CASSLVRGAVSPNTGELFF.

The chain uses TRBV2 and TRBJ2-3, with D uncertain. V lost 3 bases and J 4 bases, leaving 8 bases between the germline ends. CDR3 length: 13 amino acids. Germline lookup yields CDR1 SNHLY and CDR2 FYNNEI. The CDR3 nucleotides read TGTGCCAGCAGTGATTTTGAGCCAGATACGCAGTATTTT. Protein: CASSDFEPDTQYF.

The chain joins TRBV6-1 to TRBJ1-2; D is possibly TRBD1 (5 bases). Germline CDR1 MNHNS, CDR2 SASEGT. There are 14 residues in the CDR3. V lost 6 bases and J lost 4, with 15 bases in between. In nucleotides, the CDR3 is TGTGCCAGCAGCCAAGGGAAGGGGATCTATGGCTACACCTTC. It encodes CASSQGKGIYGYTF.

This sequence joins TRBV27 and TRBJ2-5; TRBD2 matches 14 bases. The CDR3 has 17 amino acids. V lost 2 bases to trimming and J lost 6 bases; unmatched junction nucleotides: 8. Germline CDR1 MNHEY, CDR2 SMNVEV (reference sequence). CDR3 nucleotide sequence: TGTGCCAGCAGTTTAATTGGGACTAGCGGGAGTGAGAAGACCCAGTACTTC. Protein sequence: CASSLIGTSGSEKTQYF.

V and J are TRBV29-1 and TRBJ2-7, with D perhaps TRBD2 (6 bases). Germline V gives CDR1 SQVTM, CDR2 ANQGSEA. V lost 4 bases and J lost 6, with 16 bases in between. The CDR3 spans 13 residues. The CDR3 region is CSVVFTGEVEQYF. DNA for the CDR3: TGCAGCGTTGTGTTTACGGGGGAAGTCGAGCAGTACTTC.

This clone was recorded only once. The V call is TRBV10-3, the J call TRBJ2-1; possible D gene TRBD2, 5 bases. The CDR3 spans 12 residues. Trimming removed 2 bases at V and 14 bases at J, with 13 bases between. The germline V gene encodes CDR1 ENHRY and CDR2 SYGVKD. The CDR3 here is CAISEPGREEFF. Here the CDR3 DNA reads TGTGCCATCAGTGAGCCCGGCCGGGAAGAGTTCTTC.

The chain has TRBV7-8 and TRBJ2-2; 7 bases align to TRBD1. Germline lookup yields CDR1 SGHVS and CDR2 FQNEAQ. Germline trimming cut 6 bases from V and 4 bases from J; bases unmatched to any gene: 5. This CDR3 has 14 amino acids. CDR3 coding DNA: TGTGCCAGCAGGGTGACAGGGTTCACCGGGGAGCTGTTTTTT. It translates to CASRVTGFTGELFF.

This clone was seen only a few times. The rearrangement uses TRBV19 and TRBJ1-1; D call uncertain. The CDR3 length is 12 residues. Deletions cut 7 bases from V and 7 bases from J, with 13 bases between. Germline loops: CDR1 LNHDA, CDR2 SQIVND (reference sequence). Written as DNA, the CDR3 is TGTGCCAGTACTTCCAGATCGGGTGAAGCTTTCTTT. This encodes CASTSRSGEAFF.

The rearrangement links TRBV11-3 to TRBJ2-1; D gene uncertain. Trimming cost V 0 bases and J 5 bases, with 5 bases left between them. Per germline, CDR1 SGHNT and CDR2 YENEEA. The CDR3 totals 13 residues. The CDR3 here is CASSLDSNNEQFF. In nucleotides, the CDR3 is TGTGCCAGCAGCTTAGATTCTAACAATGAGCAGTTCTTC. Based on the CDR3 plus reference TRBV11-3 and TRBJ2-1, the full variable domain is EAGVVQSPRYKIIEKKQPVAFWCNPISGHNTLYWYLQNLGQGPELLIRYENEEAVDDSQLPKDRFSAERLKGVDSTLKIQPAELGDSAVYLCASSLDSNNEQFFGPGTRLTVL.

This chain links TRBV7-2 with TRBJ2-7; TRBD2 aligns across 9 bases. Unmatched junction bases numbered 8, after V lost 4 bases and J lost 7 bases. The CDR3 length is 14 residues. Germline V CDR1 and CDR2: SGHTA, FQGNSA. The CDR3 region is CASSSVAGGYEQYF. The CDR3 nucleotides read TGTGCCAGCAGCTCCGTGGCGGGGGGGTATGAGCAGTACTTC.

This rearrangement joins TRBV27 to TRBJ2-1; the match to TRBD1 covers 7 bases. V was pared by 4 bases and J by 2 bases, with 2 bases of the junction left unmatched. This CDR3 spans 14 amino acids. Germline loops: CDR1 MNHEY, CDR2 SMNVEV (reference sequence). The CDR3 sequence is CASSSDRAYNEQFF. The CDR3 DNA reads TGTGCCAGCAGTTCCGACAGGGCCTACAATGAGCAGTTCTTC.

This rearrangement joins TRBV30 to TRBJ1-5; possible D gene TRBD1, 6 bases. CDR3 length equals 13 residues. With 2 bases removed from V and 5 bases from J, the gap between germline ends came to 10 bases. Germline V CDR1 and CDR2: GTSNPN, SVGIG (reference sequence). The CDR3 loop reads CAWSLGGDQPQHF. The DNA for the CDR3 is TGTGCCTGGAGTTTAGGGGGAGATCAGCCCCAGCATTTT.

The chain links TRBV19 to TRBJ2-3; TRBD1 matches 10 bases. Germline CDR1 reads LNHDA; CDR2 reads SQIVND (reference sequence). The CDR3 consists of 17 residues. V was clipped by 3 bases and J by 4 bases; unmatched bases: 10. The CDR3 loop reads CASSITRTGGRADTQYF. CDR3 nucleotide sequence: TGTGCCAGTAGTATTACAAGGACAGGGGGAAGGGCAGATACGCAGTATTTT.

The chain uses TRBV9 and TRBJ2-5; 12 bases line up with TRBD1. V lost 4 bases to trimming and J lost 7 bases; unmatched junction nucleotides: 8. CDR1 is SGDLS and CDR2 is YYNGEE in the germline V gene. The CDR3 runs 15 residues. CDR3 region: CASSQGQGAGRTQYF. Written as DNA, the CDR3 is TGTGCCAGCAGCCAGGGACAGGGGGCTGGGCGGACCCAGTACTTC.

The rearrangement links TRBV4-3 to TRBJ2-3, with 7 nucleotides matching TRBD2. With 0 bases clipped from V and 4 bases from J, the junction kept 10 bases outside the gene matches. The germline CDR1 and CDR2 sequences are LGHNA and YSLEER. There are 17 residues in the CDR3. The CDR3 spells CASSQDLGGSKADTQYF. Here the CDR3 DNA reads TGCGCCAGCAGCCAAGATTTGGGCGGGAGTAAGGCAGATACGCAGTATTTT.

V is TRBV5-1 and J is TRBJ2-2; 7 bases match TRBD1. This CDR3 has 16 residues. Per germline, CDR1 SGHRS and CDR2 YFSETQ. V shed 0 bases and J 5 bases; nucleotides not matched to a gene: 7. The CDR3 spells CASSLGTGVLTGELFF. CDR3 coding DNA: TGCGCCAGCAGCTTGGGAACAGGGGTATTGACCGGGGAGCTGTTTTTT.

V is TRBV18 and J is TRBJ1-2; D is possibly TRBD1 (6 bases). V lost 4 bases and J 8 bases, leaving 26 bases between the germline ends. CDR3 length: 17 amino acids. Germline CDR1 is KGHSH and CDR2 is LQKENI. This CDR3 reads CASSLGSSQTGNGGYTF. The CDR3 region has the DNA TGTGCCAGCTCACTCGGATCATCCCAAACAGGGAATGGCGGCTACACCTTC.

This chain joins TRBV30 and TRBJ2-3, with 8 bases matching TRBD2. Germline lookup yields CDR1 GTSNPN and CDR2 SVGIG (reference sequence). CDR3 size: 15 residues. Trimming cost V 0 bases and J 0 bases; bases outside gene matches: 2. The CDR3 is CAWSVAGDSTDTQYF. The CDR3 nucleotides are TGTGCCTGGAGTGTAGCGGGAGATAGCACAGATACGCAGTATTTT. The full variable domain, with the rest looked up from reference TRBV30 and TRBJ2-3, is SQTIHQWPATLVQPVGSPLSLECTVEGTSNPNLYWYRQAAGRGLQLLFYSVGIGQISSEVPQNLSASRPQDRQFILSSKKLLLSDSGFYLCAWSVAGDSTDTQYFGPGTRLTVL.